Sequencing of this T cell receptor (beta chain) was carried out in a study of T cells in Graves' hyperthyroidism and ophthalmopathy. General study results and limits: Separating ophthalmopathy from stable hyperthyroidism was achieved by a 13 V-J model.

A few counts support this clonotype. Antigen: not known. TCR beta CDR3 regions were amplified from RNA transcripts. An initial round of RT-PCR targeting the TCR CDR3 relied on the HTBI primer set. TCRdb redid the calling of the multiplex PCR reads with MiXCR, one entry per CDR3 protein. The sample has about 640,000 distinct CDR3 sequences, approximately 14% seen once. Per germline, CDR1 MNHNS and CDR2 SASEGT. With 2 bases removed from V and 19 bases from J, the gap between germline ends came to 15 bases. The CDR3 consists of 12 residues. The sequencing sample was made of blood. The gene calls are TRBV6-1 and TRBJ2-6; possibly TRBD2 for D (5 bases). This TCR was sampled from a woman aged 50 to 60 with Graves' ophthalmopathy. The CDR3 sequence: CASSELGYLATF. The CDR3 region has the DNA TGTGCCAGCAGTGAACTCGGCTACCTAGCAACTTTC.